This TCR beta chain stems from a study of CD8 T cells in Susac syndrome. Study conclusions and caveats: TCR sequencing and HLA analysis covered a relatively small number of individuals.

The CD8+ and CD4+ T cells were isolated magnetically using a negative isolation approach, whereas the TEMRA cells were enriched by FACS. Random hexamers were used to reverse transcribe the RNA input (about 0.5 to 1 ug). immunoSEQ multiplex PCR amplified TCR beta CDR3 across 54 Vbeta, 13 Jbeta. TCRdb processed the immunoSEQ multiplex PCR reads anew with MiXCR; each CDR3 protein has one entry. Here the sample spans hundreds of thousands of distinct CDR3 sequences, around 90% being singletons. To note about this clonotype: Its matching antigen is unknown.

The source of this sequence is a human donor with multiple sclerosis. The sample comprised CD8+ T cells from PBMCs.

The CDR3 sequence is CASSLWGDQPQHF. The CDR3 region has the DNA TGTGCCAGCAGCCTGTGGGGCGATCAGCCCCAGCATTTT. The chain carries TRBV3-1 and TRBJ1-5; TRBD1 is a possible D gene (5 bases). This CDR3 is 13 amino acids long. CDR1 LGHDT and CDR2 YNNKEL come from the germline V gene (reference sequence). Trimming removed 4 bases at V and 5 bases at J, with 9 bases between.